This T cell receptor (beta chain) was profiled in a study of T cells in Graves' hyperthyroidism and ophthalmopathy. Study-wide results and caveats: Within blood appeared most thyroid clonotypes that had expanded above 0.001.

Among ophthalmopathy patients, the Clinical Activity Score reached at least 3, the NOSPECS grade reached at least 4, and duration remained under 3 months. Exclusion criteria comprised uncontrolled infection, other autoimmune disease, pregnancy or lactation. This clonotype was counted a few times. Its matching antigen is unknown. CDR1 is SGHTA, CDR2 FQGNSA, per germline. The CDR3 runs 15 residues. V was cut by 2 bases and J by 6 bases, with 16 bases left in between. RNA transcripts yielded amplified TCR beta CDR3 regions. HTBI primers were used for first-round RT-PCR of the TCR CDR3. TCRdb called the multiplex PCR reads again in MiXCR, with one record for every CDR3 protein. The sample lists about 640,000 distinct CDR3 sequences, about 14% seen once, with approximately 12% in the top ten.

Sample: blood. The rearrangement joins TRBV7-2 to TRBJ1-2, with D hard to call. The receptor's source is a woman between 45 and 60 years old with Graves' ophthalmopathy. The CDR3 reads CASSLKFLGGNGYTF. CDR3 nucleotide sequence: TGTGCCAGCAGCTTAAAATTTTTGGGAGGGAATGGCTACACCTTC.